This T cell receptor (beta chain) came from a study of blood T cell repertoires in COVID-19. Looking at the study overall: COVID-19 samples, acute and convalescent, were from the United States, Italy and Spain. In each case, the material was cDNA or gDNA derived from T cells, B-cell-depleted T cells, or PBMCs.

Trimming stripped 2 bases from V and 8 bases from J, with 11 bases between. The CDR3 has 13 residues. In germline, CDR1 is SGHKS, CDR2 YYEKEE (reference sequence). Authors' data handling: Amplification with reference gene primers provided the estimates of nucleated cell counts. Some clones are missing from TCRdb's copy, which holds only in-frame ones; the method was immunoSEQ multiplex PCR. V and J calls plus clone size are reproduced from that table; the DNA served to infer D and trimming. Of tens of thousands of clones in the sample, 80% to 90% are singletons; the top ten hold 14%. This clonotype was obtained from a man between 70 and 80 years old with active or convalescent COVID-19. This sequence joins TRBV5-5 and TRBJ1-5; tentatively, D is TRBD1 (5 bases). The sample was peripheral blood. This CDR3 reads CASSFGGGKPQHF. CDR3 coding DNA: TGTGCCAGCAGCTTTGGGGGGGGTAAGCCCCAGCATTTT.